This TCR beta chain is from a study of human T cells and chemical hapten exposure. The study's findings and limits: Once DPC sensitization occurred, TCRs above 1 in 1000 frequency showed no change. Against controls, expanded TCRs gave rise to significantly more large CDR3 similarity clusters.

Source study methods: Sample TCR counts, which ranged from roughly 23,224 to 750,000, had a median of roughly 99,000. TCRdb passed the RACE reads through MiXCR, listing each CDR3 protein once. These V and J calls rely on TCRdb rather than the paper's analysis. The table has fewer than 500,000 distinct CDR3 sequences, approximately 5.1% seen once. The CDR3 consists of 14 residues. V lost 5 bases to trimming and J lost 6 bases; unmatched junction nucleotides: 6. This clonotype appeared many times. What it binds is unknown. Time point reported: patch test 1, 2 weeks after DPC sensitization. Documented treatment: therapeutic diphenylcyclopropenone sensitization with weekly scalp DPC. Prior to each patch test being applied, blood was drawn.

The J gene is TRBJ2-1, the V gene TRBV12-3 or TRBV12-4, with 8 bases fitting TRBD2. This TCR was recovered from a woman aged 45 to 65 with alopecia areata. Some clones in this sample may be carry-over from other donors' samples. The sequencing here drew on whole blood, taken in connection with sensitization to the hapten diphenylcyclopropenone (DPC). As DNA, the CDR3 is TGTGCCAGCAGTCCGGGAGGGGGACTCAATGAGCAGTTCTTC. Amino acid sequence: CASSPGGGLNEQFF.